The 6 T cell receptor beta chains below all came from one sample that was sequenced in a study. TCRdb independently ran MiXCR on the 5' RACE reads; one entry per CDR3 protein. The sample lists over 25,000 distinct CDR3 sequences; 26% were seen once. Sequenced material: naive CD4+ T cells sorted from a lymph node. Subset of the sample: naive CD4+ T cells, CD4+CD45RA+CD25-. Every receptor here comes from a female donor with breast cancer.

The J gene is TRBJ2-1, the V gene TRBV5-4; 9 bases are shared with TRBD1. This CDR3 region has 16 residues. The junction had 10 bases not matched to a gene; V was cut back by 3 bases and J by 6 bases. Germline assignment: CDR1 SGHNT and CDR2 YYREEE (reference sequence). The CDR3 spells CASSYITGQGINEQFF. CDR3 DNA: TGTGCCAGCAGCTACATTACGGGACAGGGTATCAATGAGCAGTTCTTC.

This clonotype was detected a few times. CDR3 in DNA: TGCAGTGCTAGAGATATTGCGGGACAGCGGTACTATGGCTACACCTTC. Translating it yields CSARDIAGQRYYGYTF. The rearrangement links TRBV20-1 to TRBJ1-2; 7 bases are a match to TRBD1. This CDR3 comprises 16 residues. Losses at the gene ends were 0 bases for V and 3 bases for J; bases not matched to a gene: 10. Germline CDR1 reads DFQATT; CDR2 reads SNEGSKA (reference sequence).

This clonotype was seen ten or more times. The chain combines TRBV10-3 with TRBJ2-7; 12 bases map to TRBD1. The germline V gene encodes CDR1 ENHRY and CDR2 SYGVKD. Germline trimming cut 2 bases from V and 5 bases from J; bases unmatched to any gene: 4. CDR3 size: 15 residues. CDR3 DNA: TGTGCCATCAGTGAGCGGGACAGGGGGCTCAACGAGCAGTACTTC. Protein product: CAISERDRGLNEQYF.

The CDR3 region has the DNA TGTGCCAGCAGCTTGGCCTTACTAGCGGGAGTCCACGAGCAGTTCTTC. This gives the protein CASSLALLAGVHEQFF. The gene calls are TRBV5-6 and TRBJ2-1, with 11 bases aligning to TRBD2. Germline V gene sequence: CDR1 SGHDT, CDR2 YYEEEE. This CDR3 comprises 16 residues. V was pared by 0 bases and J by 10 bases, with 9 bases of the junction left unmatched.

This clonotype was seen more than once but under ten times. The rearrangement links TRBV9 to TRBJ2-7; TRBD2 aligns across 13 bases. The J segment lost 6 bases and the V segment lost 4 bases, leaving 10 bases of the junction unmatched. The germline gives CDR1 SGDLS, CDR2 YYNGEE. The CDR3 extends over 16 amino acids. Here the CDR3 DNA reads TGTGCCAGCAGCTCGGGACTAGCGGGAAGGTCCACCGAGCAGTACTTC. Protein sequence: CASSSGLAGRSTEQYF.

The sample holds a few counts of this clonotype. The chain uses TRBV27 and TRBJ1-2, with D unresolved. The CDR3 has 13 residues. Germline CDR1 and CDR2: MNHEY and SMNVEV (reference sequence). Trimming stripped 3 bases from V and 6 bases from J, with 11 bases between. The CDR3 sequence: CASSLTVNNGYTF. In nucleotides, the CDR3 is TGTGCCAGCAGTTTGACCGTGAATAATGGCTACACCTTC.